These 23 T cell receptor beta chains originate from one sample sequenced in a study of monozygotic twins with inflammatory bowel disease. TCRdb reworked the 5' RACE reads into one entry per CDR3 protein, no DNA. There are around 410,000 distinct CDR3 sequences in the sample, with 2% to 3% held by the top ten. Sequenced: blood. The receptors shown here come from a human donor with ulcerative colitis or Crohn's disease, or a healthy co-twin of an affected twin (not recorded which).

The chain carries TRBV19 and TRBJ2-1. The CDR3 runs to 16 residues. Germline assignment: CDR1 LNHDA and CDR2 SQIVND (reference sequence). CDR3 protein: CASSISPLGSYNEQFF. The variable domain in full, with the rest retrieved from reference TRBV19 and TRBJ2-1, is DGGITQSPKYLFRKEGQNVTLSCEQNLNHDAMYWYRQDPGQGLRLIYYSQIVNDFQKGDIAEGYSVSREKKESFPLTVTSAQKNPTAFYLCASSISPLGSYNEQFFGPGTRLTVL.

The V call is TRBV3-1, the J call TRBJ1-1; the TCRdb call, TRBD1, lacks DNA for checking. The CDR3 extends over 12 amino acids. The germline V gene encodes CDR1 LGHDT and CDR2 YNNKEL (reference sequence). The CDR3 is CASSRTGTKAFF.

The chain combines TRBV7-9 with TRBJ2-1; TCRdb's assignment of TRBD2 cannot be checked, as there is no DNA. In germline, CDR1 is SEHNR, CDR2 FQNEAQ (reference sequence). CDR3 length: 14 amino acids. CDR3 amino acids: CASSPGLAHNEQFF.

CDR3 residues: CAWNRPSGSREQYF. The chain has TRBV30 and TRBJ2-7; TCRdb returns TRBD2, unconfirmable since there is no DNA. Germline CDR1 and CDR2: GTSNPN and SVGIG (reference sequence). The CDR3 contains 14 residues.

The rearrangement links TRBV4-3 to TRBJ2-1; TCRdb selects TRBD1, and the lack of DNA leaves this call unchecked. Germline CDR1 reads LGHNA; CDR2 reads YSLEER. CDR3 length: 13 residues. The CDR3: CASSQFSGLERFF.

The rearrangement links TRBV9 to TRBJ2-3; the TRBD1 assignment by TCRdb is unverifiable without DNA. CDR3 length: 15 amino acids. CDR1 is SGDLS and CDR2 is YYNGEE in the germline V gene. This CDR3 reads CASSDSGGASDTQYF.

V usage is TRBV29-1 and J usage is TRBJ2-5; TCRdb indicates TRBD1, and absent DNA this call remains unverified. The CDR3 contains 11 residues. Germline assignment: CDR1 SQVTM and CDR2 ANQGSEA. CDR3 residues: CSTKAGETQYF.

The chain couples TRBV12-3 or TRBV12-4 to TRBJ1-5; TCRdb reports TRBD1, a call that lacks DNA to check it against. CDR3 length equals 17 residues. CDR3 amino acids: CASSSWTGGAGNQPQHF.

This rearrangement joins TRBV5-1 to TRBJ2-1; TCRdb indicates TRBD1, and absent DNA this call remains unverified. The CDR3 consists of 14 residues. Germline V gives CDR1 SGHRS, CDR2 YFSETQ. The CDR3 spells CASSVGQGQSEQFF.

The rearrangement joins TRBV7-2 to TRBJ1-5. Germline-derived CDR1 and CDR2 are SGHTA and FQGNSA. This CDR3 has 15 residues. This CDR3 reads CASSLARQLNQPQHF. Combining the CDR3 with reference TRBV7-2 and TRBJ1-5 gives the whole variable domain GAGVSQSPSNKVTEKGKDVELRCDPISGHTALYWYRQSLGQGLEFLIYFQGNSAPDKSGLPSDRFSAERTGGSVSTLTIQRTQQEDSAVYLCASSLARQLNQPQHFGDGTRLSIL.

The CDR3 sequence: CSARGGTTSTDTQYF. V is TRBV20-1 and J is TRBJ2-3; TCRdb gives TRBD2 as the D gene, but with no DNA this cannot be confirmed. Germline values: CDR1 DFQATT, CDR2 SNEGSKA (reference sequence). This CDR3 has 15 amino acids.

The chain recombines TRBV7-3 with TRBJ2-1; TCRdb's D call of TRBD1 is untestable without DNA. Germline V gene sequence: CDR1 SGHTA, CDR2 FQGTGA. This CDR3 comprises 14 residues. The CDR3 protein is CASSPTGMQSEQFF.

This chain uses TRBV7-2 with TRBJ2-6. The CDR3 length is 15 residues. Germline lookup yields CDR1 SGHTA and CDR2 FQGNSA. This chain's CDR3 is CASSLEASGANVLTF.

The CDR3 region is CASNSRGFEQYF. The rearrangement joins TRBV28 to TRBJ2-7; TCRdb's D gene call, TRBD2, goes unchecked for lack of DNA. This CDR3 comprises 12 residues. CDR1 is MDHEN and CDR2 is SYDVKM in the germline V gene.

The chain carries TRBV4-3 and TRBJ2-7; TCRdb gives TRBD2 as the D gene, but with no DNA this cannot be confirmed. Germline V gene data show CDR1 as LGHNA and CDR2 as YSLEER. The CDR3 is 15 amino acids. The CDR3 loop reads CASSRRLAGVYEQYF.

V gene TRBV2 combines with J gene TRBJ2-2; the D call of TRBD2 rests on TCRdb alone, since no DNA is present to check it. CDR3 length: 20 amino acids. Germline V gives CDR1 SNHLY, CDR2 FYNNEI. CDR3 in amino acids: CASSGPADPSGRDVTGELFF.

This chain connects TRBV11-3 to TRBJ2-3; the TRBD2 assignment by TCRdb is unverifiable without DNA. This CDR3 has 13 amino acids. In germline, CDR1 is SGHNT, CDR2 YENEEA. The CDR3 loop reads CASSPEARDTQYF.

CDR3 loop: CASSRGAFEPSTDTQYF. V usage is TRBV5-1 and J usage is TRBJ2-3; without DNA, the TCRdb call of TRBD1 cannot be checked. There are 17 residues in the CDR3. The V gene's germline CDR1 is SGHRS and CDR2 YFSETQ.

The chain is built from TRBV28 and TRBJ2-7. The germline V gene encodes CDR1 MDHEN and CDR2 SYDVKM. The CDR3 length is 15 residues. The CDR3 sequence is CASSPYRRKFHEQYF.

The V and J genes are TRBV5-1 and TRBJ2-1. The CDR3 runs 15 residues. Germline V gives CDR1 SGHRS, CDR2 YFSETQ. The CDR3 here is CASSLGLSYPNEQFF.

CDR3 loop: CASGGGEGGNQPQHF. The chain employs TRBV28 and TRBJ1-5; TCRdb's D call, TRBD1, is unchecked because there is no DNA. Germline V gives CDR1 MDHEN, CDR2 SYDVKM. The CDR3 runs 15 residues.

The chain joins TRBV27 to TRBJ2-5; no DNA is available, so the TRBD2 call from TCRdb remains unchecked. Germline CDR1 is MNHEY and CDR2 is SMNVEV (reference sequence). The CDR3 is 12 residues long. The CDR3 loop reads CASGLRGETQYF.

The chain recombines TRBV29-1 with TRBJ2-1; TCRdb returns TRBD2, unconfirmable since there is no DNA. There are 15 residues in the CDR3. The germline CDR1 and CDR2 sequences are SQVTM and ANQGSEA. The CDR3 loop reads CSVPSGTSSYNEQFF.